This is a list of T cell receptor beta chains from one sample in a study of CD8+ T cells in alopecia areata. The table came from immunoSEQ multiplex PCR; TCRdb's copy has only in-frame clones and leaves some out. The data contain 93,000 or so clones, less than 70% of them seen just once; the ten biggest clones take up 8.5% to 10%. The sample taken for sequencing was CD4+ T cells sorted from blood. These receptors originate from a human donor in good health. Both conserved end residues are part of each CDR3. Fields, in order: J gene, D gene, V gene, clone size, CDR3 protein, CDR3 DNA. A D gene is named only where the DNA matches it firmly. Part of the rows lack a size; the others show once, few, many or a class for expanded clones.

J: TRBJ2-5; D: TRBD1; V: TRBV6-6; size: NA; CDR3: CASSFGQGRETQYF; DNA: TGTGCCAGCAGTTTTGGACAGGGACGGGAGACCCAGTACTTC
J: TRBJ1-1; D: NA; V: TRBV5-4; size: once; CDR3: CASSLVTSGNPNLRF; DNA: TGTGCCAGCAGCTTAGTGACCTCCGGGAATCCAAATCTTCGGTTT
J: TRBJ2-3; D: NA; V: TRBV2; size: many; CDR3: CATAGPFTDTQYF; DNA: TGTGCCACCGCTGGCCCCTTCACAGATACGCAGTATTTT
J: TRBJ2-5; D: NA; V: TRBV6-1; size: few; CDR3: CASSYLAGVETQYF; DNA: TGTGCCAGCAGTTATTTGGCAGGGGTCGAGACCCAGTACTTC
J: TRBJ2-7; D: NA; V: TRBV19; size: NA; CDR3: CASSIGRRNYEQYF; DNA: TGTGCCAGTAGTATAGGACGGCGAAACTACGAGCAGTACTTC
J: TRBJ1-1; D: NA; V: TRBV5-1; size: NA; CDR3: CASSLAGGGNTEAFF; DNA: TGCGCCAGCAGCTTGGCCGGAGGGGGGAACACTGAAGCTTTCTTT
J: TRBJ2-2; D: NA; V: TRBV2; size: NA; CDR3: CASRARGPNTGELFF; DNA: TGTGCCAGCAGGGCGAGGGGCCCGAACACCGGGGAGCTGTTTTTT
J: TRBJ1-2; D: NA; V: TRBV19; size: NA; CDR3: CASSIYVGGRNYGYTF; DNA: TGTGCCAGTAGTATCTACGTCGGGGGGAGGAACTATGGCTACACCTTC
J: TRBJ2-5; D: NA; V: TRBV15; size: NA; CDR3: CATSQVRGEETQYF; DNA: TGTGCCACCAGCCAGGTCAGGGGGGAGGAGACCCAGTACTTC
J: TRBJ2-3; D: NA; V: TRBV11-1; size: few; CDR3: CASSQSGDRTDTQYF; DNA: TGTGCCAGCAGCCAAAGCGGAGACCGCACAGATACGCAGTATTTT
J: TRBJ2-3; D: TRBD1; V: TRBV5-1; size: NA; CDR3: CASSLGGPRGSDTQYF; DNA: TGCGCCAGCAGCTTGGGAGGGCCCAGGGGGTCAGATACGCAGTATTTT
J: TRBJ1-1; D: NA; V: TRBV19; size: NA; CDR3: CASSPRGQLGAFF; DNA: TGTGCCAGTAGTCCGAGGGGCCAGCTTGGAGCTTTCTTT
J: TRBJ1-6; D: TRBD1; V: TRBV6-1; size: NA; CDR3: CASRQGWVRNSPLHF; DNA: TGTGCCAGTAGACAGGGTTGGGTGCGAAATTCACCCCTCCACTTT
J: TRBJ2-5; D: TRBD2; V: TRBV30; size: NA; CDR3: CAWSGTSGDGETQYF; DNA: TGTGCCTGGAGCGGGACTAGCGGGGACGGGGAGACCCAGTACTTC
J: TRBJ2-7; D: NA; V: TRBV30; size: NA; CDR3: CAWSPSRYEQYF; DNA: TGTGCCTGGAGTCCCAGCAGATACGAGCAGTACTTC
J: TRBJ1-1; D: TRBD1; V: TRBV7-6; size: NA; CDR3: CASSRTGSDTEAFF; DNA: TGTGCCAGCAGTCGGACAGGGTCGGATACTGAAGCTTTCTTT
J: TRBJ2-2; D: NA; V: TRBV27; size: NA; CDR3: CASSWRGELFF; DNA: TGTGCCAGCAGTTGGCGCGGGGAGCTGTTTTTT
J: TRBJ1-1; D: NA; V: TRBV7-3; size: NA; CDR3: CASSNDQGRTEAFF; DNA: TGTGCCAGCAGCAACGACCAGGGCCGAACTGAAGCTTTCTTT
J: TRBJ1-1; D: NA; V: TRBV11-2; size: NA; CDR3: CASSKREVNTEAFF; DNA: TGTGCCAGCAGCAAGAGGGAGGTGAACACTGAAGCTTTCTTT
J: TRBJ2-3; D: NA; V: TRBV13; size: NA; CDR3: CASSLTHLRDTQYF; DNA: TGTGCCAGCAGCCTCACACATCTACGGGATACGCAGTATTTT
J: TRBJ1-2; D: NA; V: TRBV28; size: NA; CDR3: CASSLWGGYTF; DNA: TGTGCCAGCAGTTTATGGGGTGGCTACACCTTC
J: TRBJ2-7; D: NA; V: TRBV20-1; size: NA; CDR3: CSATGYEQYF; DNA: TGCAGTGCCACAGGGTACGAGCAGTACTTC
J: TRBJ1-2; D: NA; V: TRBV19; size: NA; CDR3: CASSIDPKVYGYTF; DNA: TGTGCCAGTAGTATAGATCCAAAGGTTTATGGCTACACCTTC
J: TRBJ2-3; D: NA; V: TRBV29-1; size: NA; CDR3: CSVEGAGRYFSTDTQYF; DNA: TGCAGCGTTGAGGGAGCGGGCCGCTATTTTAGCACAGATACGCAGTATTTT
J: TRBJ2-7; D: TRBD1; V: TRBV5-4; size: NA; CDR3: CASRSGQGTEQYF; DNA: TGTGCCAGCAGATCGGGACAGGGGACGGAGCAGTACTTC
J: TRBJ1-5; D: NA; V: TRBV18; size: many; CDR3: CASSPRGSGTGSNQPQHF; DNA: TGTGCCAGCTCACCAAGGGGTAGCGGGACGGGGTCTAATCAGCCCCAGCATTTT
J: TRBJ1-1; D: TRBD1; V: TRBV29-1; size: NA; CDR3: CSVHRGQRAFF; DNA: TGCAGCGTCCACAGGGGGCAGAGAGCTTTCTTT
J: TRBJ2-1; D: NA; V: TRBV7-2; size: few; CDR3: CASSLVSVPGGEQFF; DNA: TGTGCCAGCAGCTTAGTTTCGGTTCCCGGGGGTGAGCAGTTCTTC
J: TRBJ2-4; D: TRBD1; V: TRBV29-1; size: NA; CDR3: CSVWTGFIQYF; DNA: TGCAGCGTTTGGACAGGTTTCATTCAGTACTTC
J: TRBJ1-2; D: TRBD1; V: TRBV5-1; size: once; CDR3: CASSSVQGTGNYGYTF; DNA: TGCGCCAGCAGCTCGGTTCAGGGGACAGGGAACTATGGCTACACCTTC
J: TRBJ2-7; D: TRBD1; V: TRBV28; size: NA; CDR3: CASSLRDRRHEQYF; DNA: TGTGCCAGCAGTTTACGGGACAGACGCCACGAGCAGTACTTC
J: TRBJ2-7; D: TRBD1; V: TRBV5-4; size: few; CDR3: CASSSGPDRVRNEQYF; DNA: TGTGCCAGCAGCTCCGGGCCCGACAGGGTACGGAACGAGCAGTACTTC
J: TRBJ1-2; D: NA; V: TRBV7-9; size: few; CDR3: CASSRSTGNYGYTF; DNA: TGTGCCAGCAGCCGATCGACAGGAAACTATGGCTACACCTTC
J: TRBJ1-5; D: NA; V: TRBV28; size: NA; CDR3: CASSPGFQPQHF; DNA: TGTGCCAGCAGCCCAGGGTTTCAGCCCCAGCATTTT
J: TRBJ2-5; D: NA; V: TRBV4-2; size: few; CDR3: CASSQDTAALGSQYF; DNA: TGTGCCAGCAGCCAAGATACTGCAGCTCTCGGGTCCCAGTACTTC
J: TRBJ1-5; D: NA; V: TRBV7-9; size: NA; CDR3: CASSLGGVYSNQPQHF; DNA: TGTGCCAGCAGCTTAGGAGGAGTCTATAGCAATCAGCCCCAGCATTTT
J: TRBJ2-5; D: TRBD1; V: TRBV28; size: NA; CDR3: CASSSPGQGTETQYF; DNA: TGTGCCAGCAGTTCCCCGGGACAGGGTACCGAGACCCAGTACTTC
J: TRBJ2-1; D: NA; V: TRBV29-1; size: NA; CDR3: CSVGVRDNEQFF; DNA: TGCAGCGTTGGTGTTCGTGACAATGAGCAGTTCTTC
J: TRBJ2-7; D: TRBD2; V: TRBV27; size: NA; CDR3: CASSERVLAGVPREQYF; DNA: TGTGCCAGCAGTGAACGGGTCCTAGCGGGGGTCCCACGGGAGCAGTACTTC
J: TRBJ2-7; D: NA; V: TRBV20-1; size: NA; CDR3: CSAPDSYEQYF; DNA: TGCAGTGCTCCCGACAGCTACGAGCAGTACTTC
J: TRBJ2-7; D: NA; V: TRBV7-9; size: few; CDR3: CASSSLTWYEQYF; DNA: TGTGCCAGCAGCTCTTTGACGTGGTACGAGCAGTACTTC
J: TRBJ1-4; D: NA; V: TRBV6-6; size: NA; CDR3: CASSLPQGSNEKLFF; DNA: TGTGCCAGCAGCCTTCCACAGGGATCTAATGAAAAACTGTTTTTT
J: TRBJ1-4; D: NA; V: TRBV2; size: few; CDR3: CASSDSRGRRAF; DNA: TGTGCCAGCAGTGATTCTCGGGGCCGAAGGGCTTTT
J: TRBJ2-7; D: NA; V: TRBV7-3; size: few; CDR3: CASSSLGTASYEQYF; DNA: TGTGCCAGCAGCTCCCTAGGAACGGCCTCCTACGAGCAGTACTTC
J: TRBJ1-2; D: TRBD1; V: TRBV19; size: NA; CDR3: CASSIQTGVYGYTF; DNA: TGTGCCAGTAGTATACAAACAGGGGTCTATGGCTACACCTTC
J: TRBJ1-5; D: NA; V: TRBV6-1; size: NA; CDR3: CASSEVHGNQPQHF; DNA: TGTGCCAGCAGTGAGGTTCATGGCAATCAGCCCCAGCATTTT
J: TRBJ2-1; D: NA; V: TRBV7-2; size: NA; CDR3: CASSSSRNEQFF; DNA: TGTGCCAGCAGCTCGTCGCGTAATGAGCAGTTCTTC
J: TRBJ1-2; D: TRBD1; V: TRBV6-1; size: NA; CDR3: CASSLNQGGYAGYTF; DNA: TGTGCCAGCAGCCTCAACCAGGGGGGCTATGCTGGCTACACCTTC
J: TRBJ2-5; D: TRBD1; V: TRBV7-2; size: NA; CDR3: CASSFNRGQETQYF; DNA: TGTGCCAGCAGCTTTAACAGGGGCCAAGAGACCCAGTACTTC
J: TRBJ1-1; D: NA; V: TRBV7-2; size: few; CDR3: CASSFQGNTEAFF; DNA: TGTGCCAGCAGCTTCCAGGGGAACACTGAAGCTTTCTTT